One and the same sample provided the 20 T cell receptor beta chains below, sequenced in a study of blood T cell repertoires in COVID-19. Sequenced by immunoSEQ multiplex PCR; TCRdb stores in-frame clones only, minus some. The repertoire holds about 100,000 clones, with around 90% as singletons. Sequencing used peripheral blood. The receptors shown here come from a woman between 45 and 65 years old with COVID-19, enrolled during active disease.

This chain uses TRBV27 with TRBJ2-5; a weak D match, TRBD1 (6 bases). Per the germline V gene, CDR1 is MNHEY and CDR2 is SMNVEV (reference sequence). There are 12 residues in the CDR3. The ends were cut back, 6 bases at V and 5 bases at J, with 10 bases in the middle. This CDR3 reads CASRGARETQYF. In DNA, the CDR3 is TGTGCCAGCAGGGGGGCGAGGGAGACCCAGTACTTC.

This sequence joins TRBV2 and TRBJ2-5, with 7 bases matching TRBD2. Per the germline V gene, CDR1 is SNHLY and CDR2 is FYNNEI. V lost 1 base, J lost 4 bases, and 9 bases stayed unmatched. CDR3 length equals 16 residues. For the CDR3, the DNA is TGTGCCAGCAGTGAAGAGGGAGGGTACAAGGGAGAGACCCAGTACTTC. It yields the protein CASSEEGGYKGETQYF.

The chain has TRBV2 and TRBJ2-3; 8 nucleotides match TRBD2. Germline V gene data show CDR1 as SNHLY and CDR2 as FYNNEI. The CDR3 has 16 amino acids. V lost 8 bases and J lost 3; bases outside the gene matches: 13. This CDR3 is CASWDAGGGRTDTQYF. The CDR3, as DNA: TGTGCCAGCTGGGATGCGGGGGGCGGAAGAACAGATACGCAGTATTTT.

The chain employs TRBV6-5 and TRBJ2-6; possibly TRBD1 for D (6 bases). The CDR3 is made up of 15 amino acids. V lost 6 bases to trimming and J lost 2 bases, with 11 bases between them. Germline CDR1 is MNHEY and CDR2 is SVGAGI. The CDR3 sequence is CASRDSGAGANVLTF. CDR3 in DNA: TGTGCCAGCAGAGACTCAGGGGCTGGGGCCAACGTCCTGACTTTC.

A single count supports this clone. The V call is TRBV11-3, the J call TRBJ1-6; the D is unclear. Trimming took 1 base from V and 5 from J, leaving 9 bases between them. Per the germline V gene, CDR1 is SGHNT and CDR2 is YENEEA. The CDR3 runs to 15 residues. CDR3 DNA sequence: TGTGCCAGCAGCTTAGTAGGAGAAGATAATTCACCCCTCCACTTT. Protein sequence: CASSLVGEDNSPLHF.

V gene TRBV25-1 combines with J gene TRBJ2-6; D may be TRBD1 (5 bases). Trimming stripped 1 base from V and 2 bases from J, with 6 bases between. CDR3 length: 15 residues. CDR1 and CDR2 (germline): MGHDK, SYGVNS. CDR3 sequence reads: CASSESGTGANVLTF. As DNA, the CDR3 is TGTGCCAGCAGTGAATCAGGGACTGGGGCCAACGTCCTGACTTTC.

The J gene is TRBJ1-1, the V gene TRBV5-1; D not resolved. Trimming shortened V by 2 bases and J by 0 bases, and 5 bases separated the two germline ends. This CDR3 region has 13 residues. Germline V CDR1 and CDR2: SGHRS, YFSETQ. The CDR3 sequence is CASSFRVNTEAFF. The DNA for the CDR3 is TGCGCCAGCAGCTTCCGAGTGAACACTGAAGCTTTCTTT.

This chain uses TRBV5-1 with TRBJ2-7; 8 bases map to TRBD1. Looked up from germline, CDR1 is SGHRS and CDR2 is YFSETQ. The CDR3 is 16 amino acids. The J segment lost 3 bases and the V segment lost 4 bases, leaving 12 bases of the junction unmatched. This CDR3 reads CASSPSDRTGIYEQYF. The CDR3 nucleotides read TGCGCCAGCAGCCCCTCCGATAGGACAGGGATCTACGAGCAGTACTTC.

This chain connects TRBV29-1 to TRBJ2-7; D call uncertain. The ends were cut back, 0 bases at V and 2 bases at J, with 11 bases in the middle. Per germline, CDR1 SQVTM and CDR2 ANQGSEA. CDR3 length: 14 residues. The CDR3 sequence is CSVEDLPCTYEQYV. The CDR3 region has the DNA TGCAGCGTTGAAGATCTACCATGCACCTACGAGCAGTACGTC.

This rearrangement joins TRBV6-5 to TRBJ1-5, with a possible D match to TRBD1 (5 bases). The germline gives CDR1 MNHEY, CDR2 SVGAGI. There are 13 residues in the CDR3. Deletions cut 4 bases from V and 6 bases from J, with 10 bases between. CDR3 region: CASSLGVSQPQHF. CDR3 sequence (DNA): TGTGCCAGCAGTTTAGGGGTTAGTCAGCCCCAGCATTTT.

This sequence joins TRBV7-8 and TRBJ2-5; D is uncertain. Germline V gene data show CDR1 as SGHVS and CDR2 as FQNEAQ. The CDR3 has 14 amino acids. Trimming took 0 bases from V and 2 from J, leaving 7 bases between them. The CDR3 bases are TGTGCCAGCAGCTTAGCGGCAGGACAAGAGACCCAGTACTTC. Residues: CASSLAAGQETQYF.

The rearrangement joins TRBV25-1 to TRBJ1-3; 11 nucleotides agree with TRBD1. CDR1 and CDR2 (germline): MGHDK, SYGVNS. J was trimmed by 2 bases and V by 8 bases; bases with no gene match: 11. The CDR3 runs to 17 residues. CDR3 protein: CASGLGTGGVAGNTIYF. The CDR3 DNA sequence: TGTGCCAGCGGCCTCGGGACAGGGGGAGTCGCTGGAAACACCATATATTTT.

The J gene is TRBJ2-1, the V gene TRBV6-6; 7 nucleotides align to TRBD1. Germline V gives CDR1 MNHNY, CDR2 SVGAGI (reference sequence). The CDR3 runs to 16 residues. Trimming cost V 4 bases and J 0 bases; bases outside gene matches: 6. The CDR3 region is CASSFSTGSSYNEQFF. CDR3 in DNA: TGTGCCAGCAGTTTTTCGACAGGGAGCTCCTACAATGAGCAGTTCTTC.

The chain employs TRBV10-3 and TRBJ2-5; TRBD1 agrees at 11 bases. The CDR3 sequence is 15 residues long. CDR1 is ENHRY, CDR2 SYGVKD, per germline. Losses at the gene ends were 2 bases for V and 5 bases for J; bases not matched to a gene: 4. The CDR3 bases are TGTGCCATCAGTGAGGGGACAGGGGGTTCGGAGACCCAGTACTTC. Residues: CAISEGTGGSETQYF.

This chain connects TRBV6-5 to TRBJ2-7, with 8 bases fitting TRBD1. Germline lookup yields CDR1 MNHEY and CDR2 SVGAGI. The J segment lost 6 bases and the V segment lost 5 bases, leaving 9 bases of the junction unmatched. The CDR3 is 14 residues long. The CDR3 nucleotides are TGTGCCAGCAGTATTGGACAGGGTGTCGCCGAGCAGTACTTC. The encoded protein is CASSIGQGVAEQYF.

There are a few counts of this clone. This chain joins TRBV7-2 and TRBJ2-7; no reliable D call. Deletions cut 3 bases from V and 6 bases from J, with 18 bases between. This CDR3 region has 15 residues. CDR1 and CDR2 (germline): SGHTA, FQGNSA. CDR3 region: CASSFSTHPGSEQYV. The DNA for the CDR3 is TGTGCCAGCAGCTTTTCGACCCACCCGGGTAGCGAGCAGTACGTC.

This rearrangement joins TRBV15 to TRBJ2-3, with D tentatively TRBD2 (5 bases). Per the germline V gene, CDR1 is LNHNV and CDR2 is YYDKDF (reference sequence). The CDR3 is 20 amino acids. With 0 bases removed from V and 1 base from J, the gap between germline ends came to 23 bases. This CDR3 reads CATSRERGLSTFSGTDTQYF. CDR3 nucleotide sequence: TGTGCCACCAGCAGAGAGCGTGGACTTTCGACTTTTTCGGGCACAGATACGCAGTATTTT.

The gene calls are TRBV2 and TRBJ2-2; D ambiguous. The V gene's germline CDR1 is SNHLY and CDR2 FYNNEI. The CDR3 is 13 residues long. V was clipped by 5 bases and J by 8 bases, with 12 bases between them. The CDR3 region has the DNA TGTGCCAGCAGTTATAGCCCCCCGGGGGAGCTGTTTTTT. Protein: CASSYSPPGELFF.

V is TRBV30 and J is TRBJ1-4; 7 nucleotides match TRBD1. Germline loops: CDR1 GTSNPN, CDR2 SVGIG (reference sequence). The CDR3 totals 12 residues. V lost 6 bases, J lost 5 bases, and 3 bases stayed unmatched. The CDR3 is CACLTGNEKLFF. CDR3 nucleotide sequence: TGTGCCTGTCTGACAGGGAATGAAAAACTGTTTTTT.

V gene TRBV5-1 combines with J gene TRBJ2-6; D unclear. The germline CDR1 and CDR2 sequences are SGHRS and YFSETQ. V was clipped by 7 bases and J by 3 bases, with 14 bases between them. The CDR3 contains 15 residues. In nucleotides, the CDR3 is TGCGCCAGCCGGGTGAGCGAGAGTGGGGCCAACGTCCTGACTTTC. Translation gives CASRVSESGANVLTF.